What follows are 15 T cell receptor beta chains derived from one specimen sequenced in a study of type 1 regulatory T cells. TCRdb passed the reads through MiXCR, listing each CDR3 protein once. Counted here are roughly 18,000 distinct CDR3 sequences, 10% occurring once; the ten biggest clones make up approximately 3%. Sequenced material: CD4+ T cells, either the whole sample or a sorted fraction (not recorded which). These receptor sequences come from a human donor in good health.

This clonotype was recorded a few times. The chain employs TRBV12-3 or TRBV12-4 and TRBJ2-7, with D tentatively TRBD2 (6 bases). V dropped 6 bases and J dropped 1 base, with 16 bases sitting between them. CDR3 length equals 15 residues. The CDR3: CASSPGVGGSYEQYF. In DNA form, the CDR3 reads TGTGCCAGCAGCCCGGGGGTGGGGGGATCCTACGAGCAGTACTTC.

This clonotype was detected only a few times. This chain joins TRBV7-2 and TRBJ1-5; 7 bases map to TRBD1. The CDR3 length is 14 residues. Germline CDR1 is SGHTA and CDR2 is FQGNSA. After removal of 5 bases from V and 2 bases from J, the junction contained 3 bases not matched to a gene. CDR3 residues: CASSTGTGNQPQHF. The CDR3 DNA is TGTGCCAGCAGCACCGGGACAGGCAATCAGCCCCAGCATTTT.

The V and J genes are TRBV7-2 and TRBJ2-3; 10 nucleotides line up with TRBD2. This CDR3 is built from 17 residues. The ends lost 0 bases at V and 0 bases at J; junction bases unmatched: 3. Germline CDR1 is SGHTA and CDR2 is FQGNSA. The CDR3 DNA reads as TGTGCCAGCAGCTTAGCCCCGACTAGCGGGAGCACAGATACGCAGTATTTT. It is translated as CASSLAPTSGSTDTQYF.

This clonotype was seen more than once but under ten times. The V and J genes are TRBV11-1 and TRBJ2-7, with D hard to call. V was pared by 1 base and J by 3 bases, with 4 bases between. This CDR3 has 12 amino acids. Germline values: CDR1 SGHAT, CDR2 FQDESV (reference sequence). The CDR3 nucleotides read TGTGCCAGCAGCTTAGTCTTCTACGAGCAGTACTTC. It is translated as CASSLVFYEQYF.

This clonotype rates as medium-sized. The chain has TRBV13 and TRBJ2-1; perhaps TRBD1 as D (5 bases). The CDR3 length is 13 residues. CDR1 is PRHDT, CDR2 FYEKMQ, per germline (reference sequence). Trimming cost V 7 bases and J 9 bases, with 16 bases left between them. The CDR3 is CASTSTRAFEQFF. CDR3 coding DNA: TGTGCCAGCACCTCTACCAGGGCATTTGAGCAGTTCTTC.

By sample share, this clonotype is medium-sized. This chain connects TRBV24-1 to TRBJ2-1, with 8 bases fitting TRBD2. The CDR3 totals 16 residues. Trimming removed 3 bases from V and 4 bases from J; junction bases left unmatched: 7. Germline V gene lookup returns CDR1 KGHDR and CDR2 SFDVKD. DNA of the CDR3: TGTGCCACCAGTGATCCTGGGACTAGAGTATACAATGAGCAGTTCTTC. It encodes CATSDPGTRVYNEQFF.

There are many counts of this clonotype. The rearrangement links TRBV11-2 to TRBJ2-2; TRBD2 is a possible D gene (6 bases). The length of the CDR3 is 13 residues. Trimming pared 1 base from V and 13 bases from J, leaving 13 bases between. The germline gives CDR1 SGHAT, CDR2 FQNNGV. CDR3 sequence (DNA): TGTGCCAGCAGCTTAGGTCGGCAGGGAGGGCTGTTTTTT. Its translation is CASSLGRQGGLFF.

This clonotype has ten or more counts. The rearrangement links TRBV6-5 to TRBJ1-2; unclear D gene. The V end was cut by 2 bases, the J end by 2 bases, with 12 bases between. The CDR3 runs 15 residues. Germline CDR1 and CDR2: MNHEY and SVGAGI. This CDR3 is CASSYLGVANYGYTF. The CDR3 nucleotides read TGTGCCAGCAGTTACCTCGGGGTGGCGAACTATGGCTACACCTTC.

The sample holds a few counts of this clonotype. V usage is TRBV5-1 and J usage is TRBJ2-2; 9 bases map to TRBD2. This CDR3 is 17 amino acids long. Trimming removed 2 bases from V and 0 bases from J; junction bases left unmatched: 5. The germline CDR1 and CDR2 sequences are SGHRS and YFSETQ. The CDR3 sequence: CASSFMTSGANTGELFF. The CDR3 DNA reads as TGCGCCAGCAGCTTCATGACTAGCGGAGCGAACACCGGGGAGCTGTTTTTT.

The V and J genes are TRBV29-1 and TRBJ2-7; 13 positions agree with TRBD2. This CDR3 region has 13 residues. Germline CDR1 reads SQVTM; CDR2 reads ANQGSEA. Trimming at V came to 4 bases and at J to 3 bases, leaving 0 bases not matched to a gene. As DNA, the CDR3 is TGCAGCGTTGGACTAGCGGGGGGCTACGAGCAGTACTTC. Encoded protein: CSVGLAGGYEQYF.

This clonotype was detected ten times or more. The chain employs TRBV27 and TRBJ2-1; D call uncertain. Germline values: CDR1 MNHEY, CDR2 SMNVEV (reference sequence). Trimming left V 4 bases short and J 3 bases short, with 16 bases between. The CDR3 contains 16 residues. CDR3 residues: CASSSIMNLNYNEQFF. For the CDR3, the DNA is TGTGCCAGCAGTTCAATCATGAACCTTAACTACAATGAGCAGTTCTTC.

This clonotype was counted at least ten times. The CDR3 loop is CASSPRTAGELFF. DNA of the CDR3: TGTGCCAGCAGCCCGCGGACGGCCGGGGAGCTGTTTTTT. This chain uses TRBV14 with TRBJ2-2; D unclear. This CDR3 contains 13 residues. V lost 4 bases to trimming and J lost 6 bases, with 9 bases between them. Germline values: CDR1 SGHDN, CDR2 FVKESK. The full variable domain, its missing parts supplied by reference TRBV14 and TRBJ2-2, is EAGVTQFPSHSVIEKGQTVTLRCDPISGHDNLYWYRRVMGKEIKFLLHFVKESKQDESGMPNNRFLAERTGGTYSTLKVQPAELEDSGVYFCASSPRTAGELFFGEGSRLTVL.

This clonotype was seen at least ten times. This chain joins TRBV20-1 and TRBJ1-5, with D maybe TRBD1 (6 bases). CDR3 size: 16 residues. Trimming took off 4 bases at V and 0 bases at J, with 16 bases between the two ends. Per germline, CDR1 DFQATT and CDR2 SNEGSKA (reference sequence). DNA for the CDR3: TGCAGTGCTAAACAGGGACCGAGTTATAGCAATCAGCCCCAGCATTTT. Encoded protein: CSAKQGPSYSNQPQHF.

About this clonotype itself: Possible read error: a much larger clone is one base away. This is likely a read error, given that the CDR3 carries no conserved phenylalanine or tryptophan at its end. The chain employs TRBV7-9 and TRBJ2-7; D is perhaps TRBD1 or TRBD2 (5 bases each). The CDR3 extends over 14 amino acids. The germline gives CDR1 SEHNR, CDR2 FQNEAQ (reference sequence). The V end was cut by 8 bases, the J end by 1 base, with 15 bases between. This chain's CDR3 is CASSRGAVSYEQYL. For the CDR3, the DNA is TGTGCCAGCTCCAGAGGGGCCGTTTCCTACGAGCAGTACTTA.

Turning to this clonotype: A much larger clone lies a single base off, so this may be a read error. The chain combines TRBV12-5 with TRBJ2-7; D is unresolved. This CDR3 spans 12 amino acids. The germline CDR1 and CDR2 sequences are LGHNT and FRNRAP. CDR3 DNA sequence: TGTGCTAGTGGTCCTTTGGAGTACGTGCAGTACTTC. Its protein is CASGPLEYVQYF.